Detailed here is one TCR beta chain. TCRbeta libraries were built with three rounds of nested PCR, modified from ARM-PCR. TCRdb reprocessed the multiplex PCR reads via MiXCR and lists one record per CDR3 protein. The table includes 100,000 or so distinct CDR3 sequences, roughly two thirds detected once. The record originates from a study of tumor and adjacent non-tumor tissue in lung cancer. Study at large: Histology: about a dozen adenocarcinoma, a couple of squamous cell carcinoma, 1 small cell lung cancer.

Germline CDR1 reads SGHAT; CDR2 reads FQNNGV. V dropped 5 bases and J dropped 7; count of bases not matched to a gene: 8. This CDR3 contains 15 residues. RNA was extracted from bulk tissue without any cell sorting. The normal lung tissue was taken more than 3 cm from the tumor edge. This receptor was taken from a man aged 25-40 years with non-small cell lung cancer. The chain combines TRBV11-2 with TRBJ2-1; 10 bases are a match to TRBD1. The specimen sequenced was distant non-tumor lung tissue. The CDR3 loop reads CASSLRTGGRNEQFF. The CDR3 coding sequence is TGTGCCAGCAGCCTACGGACAGGGGGGAGGAATGAGCAGTTCTTC.